The 12 T cell receptor beta chains reported below all come from one sample, sequenced in a study of memory CD4+ T cells and cytomegalovirus serostatus. Single viable CD3+CD4+CD8-CD45RO+ cells were sorted as the memory CD4+ T cells. Here immunoSEQ multiplex PCR was the method, and the copy in TCRdb shows in-frame clones only, minus some. Altogether some 57,000 clones are present, roughly four fifths being singletons, with the ten largest covering approximately 0.8%. The sequencing sample was made of memory CD4+ T cells from blood. These TCRs come from an adult in good health and CMV-seronegative.

The V call is TRBV28, the J call TRBJ2-1; D gene ambiguous. The ends were cut back, 6 bases at V and 8 bases at J, with 14 bases in the middle. In germline, CDR1 is MDHEN, CDR2 SYDVKM. The length of the CDR3 is 13 residues. The CDR3 is CASSPGGTDEQFF. CDR3 in DNA: TGTGCCAGCAGCCCCGGTGGTACCGATGAGCAGTTCTTC.

The sample holds one count of this clone. The rearrangement uses TRBV7-2 and TRBJ1-1; D not certain. The CDR3 extends over 15 amino acids. Germline-derived CDR1 and CDR2 are SGHTA and FQGNSA. Trimming took 5 bases from V and 1 from J, leaving 14 bases between them. The DNA for the CDR3 is TGTGCCAGCAGCCTAACTTCGGGTGCGAACACTGAAGCTTTCTTT. It codes for CASSLTSGANTEAFF.

This sequence joins TRBV4-2 and TRBJ1-2, with unresolved D. The length of the CDR3 is 13 residues. Trimming pared 1 base from V and 2 bases from J, leaving 5 bases between. Germline CDR1 LGHNA, CDR2 YNFKEQ. The CDR3 DNA reads TGTGCCAGCAGCCAAGCAGGAAACTATGGCTACACCTTC. This codes for CASSQAGNYGYTF.

V is TRBV5-6 and J is TRBJ2-5; 7 nucleotides agree with TRBD1. Germline lookup yields CDR1 SGHDT and CDR2 YYEEEE. This CDR3 has 14 amino acids. V was pared by 3 bases and J by 4 bases, with 6 bases of the junction left unmatched. The CDR3 sequence: CASSSKTGTETQYF. The CDR3 DNA reads TGTGCCAGCAGCTCCAAGACAGGGACAGAGACCCAGTACTTC.

J is TRBJ1-2 and V is TRBV29-1; D possibly corresponds to TRBD1 (5 bases). Germline V lookup: CDR1 SQVTM, CDR2 ANQGSEA. The CDR3 covers 12 residues. V was shortened by 7 bases and J by 5 bases, with 14 bases between the two germline ends. Here the CDR3 reads CSGGAGGYGYTF. The CDR3 DNA follows: TGCAGCGGTGGGGCGGGTGGTTATGGCTACACCTTC. Using reference TRBV29-1 and TRBJ1-2 for the parts outside the CDR3, the full variable domain is SAVISQKPSRDICQRGTSLTIQCQVDSQVTMMFWYRQQPGQSLTLIATANQGSEATYESGFVIDKFPISRPNLTFSTLTVSNMSPEDSSIYLCSGGAGGYGYTFGSGTRLTVV.

The rearrangement joins TRBV11-3 to TRBJ2-1; D is uncertain. The V gene lost 4 bases and the J gene lost 0 bases, with 13 bases spanning the gap. The CDR3 spans 16 residues. The germline V gene encodes CDR1 SGHNT and CDR2 YENEEA. The CDR3, as DNA: TGTGCCAGCAGCTCCTCCGGGCCGAGCTCCTACAATGAGCAGTTCTTC. Translating it yields CASSSSGPSSYNEQFF.

V gene TRBV7-2 combines with J gene TRBJ1-6; tentative D call: TRBD1 (5 bases). The V gene lost 1 base and the J gene lost 9 bases, with 13 bases spanning the gap. Germline CDR1 reads SGHTA; CDR2 reads FQGNSA. The CDR3 is made up of 15 amino acids. The CDR3 DNA reads as TGTGCCAGCAGCTTAGTCCCAGGGACGGGTTCACCCCTCCACTTT. Translation gives CASSLVPGTGSPLHF.

The genes are TRBV7-8 and TRBJ1-5, with unresolved D. Per germline, CDR1 SGHVS and CDR2 FQNEAQ. There are 14 residues in the CDR3. V shed 6 bases and J shed 4 bases, with 13 bases lying between them. CDR3 region: CASRVDGGNQPQHF. CDR3 nucleotide sequence: TGTGCCAGCAGGGTGGACGGCGGTAATCAGCCCCAGCATTTT.

This sequence joins TRBV19 and TRBJ2-2; D call uncertain. With 3 bases removed from V and 5 bases from J, the gap between germline ends came to 13 bases. There are 15 residues in the CDR3. Germline lookup yields CDR1 LNHDA and CDR2 SQIVND (reference sequence). The CDR3 bases are TGTGCCAGTAGTATTTTTTTGGGTGCGACCGGGGAGCTGTTTTTT. Amino acid sequence: CASSIFLGATGELFF.

This clone was seen just once. The junction departs from the called germline gene at one end, perhaps through a read error. The chain is built from TRBV27 and TRBJ2-3; 14 bases are shared with TRBD2. CDR1 and CDR2 (germline): MNHEY, SMNVEV (reference sequence). The CDR3 runs 16 residues. The CDR3 here is CASSLSGTSGSQRQYF. CDR3 coding DNA: TGTGCCAGCAGTCTATCCGGGACTAGCGGGAGCCAGCGGCAGTATTTT.

The J gene is TRBJ1-4, the V gene TRBV7-2, with D unclear. The germline V gene encodes CDR1 SGHTA and CDR2 FQGNSA. Trimming took off 5 bases at V and 5 bases at J, with 9 bases between the two ends. The CDR3 loop spans 13 amino acids. The CDR3: CASSRTYNEKLFF. The CDR3 coding sequence is TGTGCCAGCAGCCGGACTTACAATGAAAAACTGTTTTTT.

The chain combines TRBV6-1 with TRBJ1-2; possibly TRBD1 for D (5 bases). CDR3 length equals 15 residues. The germline V and J ends were trimmed by 3 bases and 3 bases, with 14 bases remaining between them. From germline, CDR1 is MNHNS and CDR2 SASEGT. The CDR3 region has the DNA TGTGCCAGCAGTGAGAGGCAGGGTCCTTACTATGGCTACACCTTC. Protein product: CASSERQGPYYGYTF.